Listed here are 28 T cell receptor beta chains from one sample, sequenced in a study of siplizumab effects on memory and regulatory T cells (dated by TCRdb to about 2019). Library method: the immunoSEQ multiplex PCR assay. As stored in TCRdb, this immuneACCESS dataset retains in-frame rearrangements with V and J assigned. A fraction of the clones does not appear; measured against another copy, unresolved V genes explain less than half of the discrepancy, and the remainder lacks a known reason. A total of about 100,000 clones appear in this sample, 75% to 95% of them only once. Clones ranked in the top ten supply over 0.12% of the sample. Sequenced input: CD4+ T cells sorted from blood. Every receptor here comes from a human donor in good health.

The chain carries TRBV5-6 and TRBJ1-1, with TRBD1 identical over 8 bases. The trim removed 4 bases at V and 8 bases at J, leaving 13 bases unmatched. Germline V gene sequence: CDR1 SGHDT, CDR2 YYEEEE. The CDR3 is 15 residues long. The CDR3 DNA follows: TGTGCCAGCAGCATGCCGGGACAGGCCACCCGAGAAGCTTTCTTT. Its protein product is CASSMPGQATREAFF.

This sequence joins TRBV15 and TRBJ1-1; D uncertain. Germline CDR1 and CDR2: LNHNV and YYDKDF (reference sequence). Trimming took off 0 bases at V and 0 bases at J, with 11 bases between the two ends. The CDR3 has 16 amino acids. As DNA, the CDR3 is TGTGCCACCAGCAGAGATTATAGGCTAATGAACACTGAAGCTTTCTTT. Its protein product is CATSRDYRLMNTEAFF.

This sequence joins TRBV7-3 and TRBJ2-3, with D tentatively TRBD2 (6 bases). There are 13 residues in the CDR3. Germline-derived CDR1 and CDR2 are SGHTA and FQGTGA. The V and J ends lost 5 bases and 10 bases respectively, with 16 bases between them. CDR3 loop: CASSQTPGLAQYF. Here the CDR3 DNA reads TGTGCCAGCAGCCAGACGCCGGGACTGGCGCAGTATTTT. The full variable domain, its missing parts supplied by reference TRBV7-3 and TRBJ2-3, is GAGVSQTPSNKVTEKGKYVELRCDPISGHTALYWYRQSLGQGPEFLIYFQGTGAADDSGLPNDRFFAVRPEGSVSTLKIQRTERGDSAVYLCASSQTPGLAQYFGPGTRLTVL.

The DNA for the CDR3 is TGTGCCAGCGGGGTGGGCTCCTATAATTCACCCCTCCACTTT. Translating it yields CASGVGSYNSPLHF. The chain joins TRBV7-8 to TRBJ1-6; D unresolved. The CDR3 is 14 amino acids. V was cut by 8 bases and J by 0 bases, with 8 bases left in between. The V gene's germline CDR1 is SGHVS and CDR2 FQNEAQ.

The CDR3 DNA reads TGTGCCAGCTCACCACCGAACAGGGAGAGCTATGGCTACACCTTC. Its protein is CASSPPNRESYGYTF. This rearrangement joins TRBV18 to TRBJ1-2, with D tentatively TRBD1 (6 bases). The germline V gene has CDR1 KGHSH and CDR2 LQKENI. V lost 0 bases and J 4 bases, leaving 12 bases between the germline ends. The CDR3 sequence is 15 residues long.

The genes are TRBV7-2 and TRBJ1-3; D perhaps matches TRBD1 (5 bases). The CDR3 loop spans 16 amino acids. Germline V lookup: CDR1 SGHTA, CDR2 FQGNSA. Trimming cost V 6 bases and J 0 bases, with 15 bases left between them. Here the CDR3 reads CASRLTQTVSGNTIYF. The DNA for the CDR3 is TGTGCCAGCAGGTTAACCCAGACAGTCTCTGGAAACACCATATATTTT.

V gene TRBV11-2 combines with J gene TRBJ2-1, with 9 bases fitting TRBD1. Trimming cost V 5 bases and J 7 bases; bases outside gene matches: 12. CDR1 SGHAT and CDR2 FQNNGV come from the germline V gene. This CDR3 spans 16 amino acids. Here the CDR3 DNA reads TGTGCCAGCAGCCAGGGCAGGGACAGGGTAAAGAATGAGCAGTTCTTC. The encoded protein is CASSQGRDRVKNEQFF. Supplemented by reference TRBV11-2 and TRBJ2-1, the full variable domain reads EAGVAQSPRYKIIEKRQSVAFWCNPISGHATLYWYQQILGQGPKLLIQFQNNGVVDDSQLPKDRFSAERLKGVDSTLKIQPAKLEDSAVYLCASSQGRDRVKNEQFFGPGTRLTVL.

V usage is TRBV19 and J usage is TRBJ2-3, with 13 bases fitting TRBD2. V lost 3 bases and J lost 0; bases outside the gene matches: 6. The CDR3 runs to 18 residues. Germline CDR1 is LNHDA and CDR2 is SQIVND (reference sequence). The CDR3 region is CASSIGLAGARSTDTQYF. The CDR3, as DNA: TGTGCCAGTAGTATTGGACTAGCGGGGGCCCGCAGCACAGATACGCAGTATTTT.

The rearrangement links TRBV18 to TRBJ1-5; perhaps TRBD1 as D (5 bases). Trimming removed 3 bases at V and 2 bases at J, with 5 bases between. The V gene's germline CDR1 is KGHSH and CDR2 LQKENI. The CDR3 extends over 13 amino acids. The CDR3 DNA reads TGTGCCAGCTCACCGACAGGCAATCAGCCCCAGCATTTT. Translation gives CASSPTGNQPQHF.

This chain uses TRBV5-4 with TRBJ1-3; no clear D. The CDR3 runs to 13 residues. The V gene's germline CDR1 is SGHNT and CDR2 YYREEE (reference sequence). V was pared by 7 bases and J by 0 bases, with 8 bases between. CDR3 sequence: CASRVYSGNTIYF. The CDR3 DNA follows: TGTGCCAGCCGGGTTTACTCTGGAAACACCATATATTTT. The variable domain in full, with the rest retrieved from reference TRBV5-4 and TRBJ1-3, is ETGVTQSPTHLIKTRGQQVTLRCSSQSGHNTVSWYQQALGQGPQFIFQYYREEENGRGNFPPRFSGLQFPNYSSELNVNALELDDSALYLCASRVYSGNTIYFGEGSWLTVV.

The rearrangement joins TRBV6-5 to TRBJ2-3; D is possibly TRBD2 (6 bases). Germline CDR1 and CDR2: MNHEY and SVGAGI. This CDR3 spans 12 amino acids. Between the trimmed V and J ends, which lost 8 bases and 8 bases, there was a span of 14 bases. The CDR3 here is CASLRVGGTQYF. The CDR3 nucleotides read TGTGCCAGCCTACGGGTGGGGGGTACGCAGTATTTT.

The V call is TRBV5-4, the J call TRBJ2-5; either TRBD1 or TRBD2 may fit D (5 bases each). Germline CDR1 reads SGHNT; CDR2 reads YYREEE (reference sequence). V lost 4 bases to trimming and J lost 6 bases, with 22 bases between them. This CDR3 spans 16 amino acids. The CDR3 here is CASSNPGTEAIKTQYF. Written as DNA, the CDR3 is TGTGCCAGCAGCAACCCCGGGACCGAAGCGATAAAGACCCAGTACTTC.

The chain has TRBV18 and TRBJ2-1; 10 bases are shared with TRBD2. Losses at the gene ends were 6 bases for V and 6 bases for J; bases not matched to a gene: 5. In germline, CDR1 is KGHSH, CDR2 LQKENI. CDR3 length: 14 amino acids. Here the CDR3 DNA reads TGTGCCAGCTCGCCGGGACTAGCGATCAATGAGCAGTTCTTC. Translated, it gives CASSPGLAINEQFF.

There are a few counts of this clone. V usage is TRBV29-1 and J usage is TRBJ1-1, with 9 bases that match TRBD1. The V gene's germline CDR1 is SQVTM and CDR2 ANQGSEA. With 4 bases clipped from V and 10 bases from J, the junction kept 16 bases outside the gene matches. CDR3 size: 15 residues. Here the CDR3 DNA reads TGCAGCGTTGCCAGGGATCATGGGACAGGGTTGATAGCTTTCTTT. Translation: CSVARDHGTGLIAFF.

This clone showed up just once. The CDR3 DNA reads TGCAGCGCTGAGGGACAGGGGAGGGAGACCCAGTACTTC. Protein: CSAEGQGRETQYF. The chain carries TRBV29-1 and TRBJ2-5, with TRBD1 matching 10 bases. The CDR3 runs 13 residues. With V trimmed by 7 bases and J by 5 bases, 7 bases remained unmatched. Germline CDR1 and CDR2: SQVTM and ANQGSEA. Drawing the rest from reference TRBV29-1 and TRBJ2-5, the complete variable domain is SAVISQKPSRDICQRGTSLTIQCQVDSQVTMMFWYRQQPGQSLTLIATANQGSEATYESGFVIDKFPISRPNLTFSTLTVSNMSPEDSSIYLCSAEGQGRETQYFGPGTRLLVL.

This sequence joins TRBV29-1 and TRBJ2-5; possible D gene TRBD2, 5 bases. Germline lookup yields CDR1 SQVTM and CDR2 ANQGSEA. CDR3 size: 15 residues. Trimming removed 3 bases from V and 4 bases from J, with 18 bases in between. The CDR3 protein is CSVDPARGFRETQYF. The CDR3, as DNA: TGCAGCGTTGACCCTGCTCGGGGATTCAGAGAGACCCAGTACTTC.

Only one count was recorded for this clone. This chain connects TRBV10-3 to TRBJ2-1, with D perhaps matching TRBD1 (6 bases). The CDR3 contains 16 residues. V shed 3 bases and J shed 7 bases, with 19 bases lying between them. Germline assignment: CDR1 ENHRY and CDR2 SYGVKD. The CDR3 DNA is TGTGCCATCAGTGACAGGGGTAGACTTGGTGTGAATGAGCAGTTCTTC. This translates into CAISDRGRLGVNEQFF.

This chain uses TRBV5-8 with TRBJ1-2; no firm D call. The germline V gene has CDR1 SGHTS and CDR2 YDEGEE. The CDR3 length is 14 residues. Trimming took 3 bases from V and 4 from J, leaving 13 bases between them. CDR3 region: CASSSPRTFYGYTF. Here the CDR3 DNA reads TGTGCCAGCAGCTCACCGCGGACCTTCTATGGCTACACCTTC.

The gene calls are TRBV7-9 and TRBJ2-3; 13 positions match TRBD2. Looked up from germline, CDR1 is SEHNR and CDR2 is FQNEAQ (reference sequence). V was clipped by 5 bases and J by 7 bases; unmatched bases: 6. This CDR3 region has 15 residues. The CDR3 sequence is CASSPLAGGLNTQYF. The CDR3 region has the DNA TGTGCCAGCAGCCCACTAGCGGGGGGGCTAAATACGCAGTATTTT.

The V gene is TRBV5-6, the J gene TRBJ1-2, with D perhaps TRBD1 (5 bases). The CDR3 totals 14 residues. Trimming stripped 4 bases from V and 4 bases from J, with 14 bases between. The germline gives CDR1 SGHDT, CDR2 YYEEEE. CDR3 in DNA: TGTGCCAGCAGCGGCCTAGAGGGACCCTATGGCTACACCTTC. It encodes CASSGLEGPYGYTF.

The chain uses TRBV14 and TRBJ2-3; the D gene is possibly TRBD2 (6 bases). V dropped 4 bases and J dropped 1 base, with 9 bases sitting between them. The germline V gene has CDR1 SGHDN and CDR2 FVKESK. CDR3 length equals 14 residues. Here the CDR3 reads CASSLGGGTDTQYF. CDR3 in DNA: TGTGCCAGCAGCCTGGGGGGTGGCACAGATACGCAGTATTTT.

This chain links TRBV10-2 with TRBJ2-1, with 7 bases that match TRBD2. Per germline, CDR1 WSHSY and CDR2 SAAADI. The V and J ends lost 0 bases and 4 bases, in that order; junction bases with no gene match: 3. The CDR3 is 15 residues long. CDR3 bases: TGCGCCAGCAGTGAGTCGGGGGGGAATTACAATGAGCAGTTCTTC. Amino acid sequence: CASSESGGNYNEQFF.

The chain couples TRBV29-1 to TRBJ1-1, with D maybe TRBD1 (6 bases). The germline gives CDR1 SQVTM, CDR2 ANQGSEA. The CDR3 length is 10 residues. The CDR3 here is CSGGAAEAFF. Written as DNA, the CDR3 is TGCAGTGGGGGCGCGGCTGAAGCTTTCTTT.

The CDR3 bases are TGTGCCAGCAGTTTATGGGGGCTAGCGGGGGCTCTCTCCTACAATGAGCAGTTCTTC. This codes for CASSLWGLAGALSYNEQFF. The V gene is TRBV27, the J gene TRBJ2-1; 10 bases are a match to TRBD2. The trim removed 1 base at V and 0 bases at J, leaving 9 bases unmatched. CDR1 MNHEY and CDR2 SMNVEV come from the germline V gene (reference sequence). The CDR3 has 19 amino acids.

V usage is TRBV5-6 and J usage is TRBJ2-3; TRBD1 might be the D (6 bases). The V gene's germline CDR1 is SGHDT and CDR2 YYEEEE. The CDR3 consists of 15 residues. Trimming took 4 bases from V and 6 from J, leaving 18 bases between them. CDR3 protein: CASSPDRITGDTQYF. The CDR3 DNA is TGTGCCAGCAGCCCGGACAGAATAACTGGGGATACGCAGTATTTT. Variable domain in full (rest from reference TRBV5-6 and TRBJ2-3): DAGVTQSPTHLIKTRGQQVTLRCSPKSGHDTVSWYQQALGQGPQFIFQYYEEEERQRGNFPDRFSGHQFPNYSSELNVNALLLGDSALYLCASSPDRITGDTQYFGPGTRLTVL.

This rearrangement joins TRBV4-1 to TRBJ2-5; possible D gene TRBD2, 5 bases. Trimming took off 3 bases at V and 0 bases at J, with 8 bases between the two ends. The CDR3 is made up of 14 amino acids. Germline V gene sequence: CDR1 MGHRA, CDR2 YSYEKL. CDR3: CASSHFSDQETQYF. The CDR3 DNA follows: TGCGCCAGCAGCCATTTTAGCGACCAAGAGACCCAGTACTTC.

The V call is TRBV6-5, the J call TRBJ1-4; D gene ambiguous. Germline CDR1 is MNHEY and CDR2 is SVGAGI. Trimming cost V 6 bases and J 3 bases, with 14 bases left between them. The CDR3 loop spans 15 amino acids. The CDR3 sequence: CASSNGPAANEKLFF. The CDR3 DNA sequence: TGTGCCAGCAGCAATGGACCTGCGGCTAATGAAAAACTGTTTTTT.

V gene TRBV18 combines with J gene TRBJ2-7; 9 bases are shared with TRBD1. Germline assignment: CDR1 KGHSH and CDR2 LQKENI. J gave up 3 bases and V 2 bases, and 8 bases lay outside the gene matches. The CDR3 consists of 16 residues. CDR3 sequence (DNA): TGTGCCAGCTCACCAAACCGGGACAGGGCCGACTACGAGCAGTACTTC. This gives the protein CASSPNRDRADYEQYF.